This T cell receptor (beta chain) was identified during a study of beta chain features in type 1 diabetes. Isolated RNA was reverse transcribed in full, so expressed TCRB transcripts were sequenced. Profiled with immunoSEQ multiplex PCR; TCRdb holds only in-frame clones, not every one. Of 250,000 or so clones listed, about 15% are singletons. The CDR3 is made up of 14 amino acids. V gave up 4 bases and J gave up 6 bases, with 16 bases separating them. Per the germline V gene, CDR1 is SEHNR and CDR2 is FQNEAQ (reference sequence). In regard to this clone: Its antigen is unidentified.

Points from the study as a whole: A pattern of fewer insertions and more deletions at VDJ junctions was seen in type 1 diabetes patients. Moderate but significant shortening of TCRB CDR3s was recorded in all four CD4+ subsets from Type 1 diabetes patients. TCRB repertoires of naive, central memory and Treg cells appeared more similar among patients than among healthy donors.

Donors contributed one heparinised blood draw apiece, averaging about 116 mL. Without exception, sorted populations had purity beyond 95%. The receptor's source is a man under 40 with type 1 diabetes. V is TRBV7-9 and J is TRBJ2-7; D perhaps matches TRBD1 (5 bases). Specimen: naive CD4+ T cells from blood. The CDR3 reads CASSSTPQGFEQYF. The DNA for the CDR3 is TGTGCCAGCAGCTCCACACCCCAGGGTTTCGAGCAGTACTTC.